The 2 T cell receptor beta chains presented below share a single source sample, sequenced in a study of OX40 agonist ivuxolimab in advanced cancers. Generated by immunoSEQ multiplex PCR, the TCRdb table keeps only in-frame clones and is missing some. This sample has over 50,000 clones, with roughly 84% found just once. Sequencing used CD4+ or CD8+ T cells sorted from blood, obtained in a trial of the OX40 agonist ivuxolimab. The origin of the receptors is an adult with an advanced solid tumor such as melanoma, head and neck, liver or kidney cancer.

The rearrangement links TRBV7-9 to TRBJ1-1, with a tentative D call TRBD1 (6 bases). The V and J ends lost 1 base and 1 base respectively, with 7 bases between them. The CDR3 covers 14 residues. CDR1 is SEHNR and CDR2 is FQNEAQ in the germline V gene (reference sequence). CDR3 in DNA: TGTGCCAGCAGCTTAGTGACAGGGAACACTGAAGCTTTCTTT. Translation gives CASSLVTGNTEAFF.

The V and J genes are TRBV29-1 and TRBJ2-3; 8 bases fit TRBD2. V trimming: 6 bases; J trimming: 2 bases; junction bases outside the gene matches: 7. The CDR3 has 14 amino acids. Germline-derived CDR1 and CDR2 are SQVTM and ANQGSEA. The CDR3 DNA follows: TGCAGCGTCCCCCGGGGGGGATTCACAGATACGCAGTATTTT. This gives the protein CSVPRGGFTDTQYF.